The 21 T cell receptor beta chains listed next were all sequenced from one sample in a study of kidney transplant recipient with SARS-CoV-2 infection. TCRdb re-derived calls from the reads in MiXCR, one entry per CDR3 protein. The table includes 200,000 to 250,000 distinct CDR3 sequences, about 30% detected once. The sequenced sample was a blood sample, obtained at baseline and between days 110 and 120 from a kidney transplant recipient. Receptor source: a male patient between 25 and 39 years old who had COVID-19 and was a kidney transplant recipient. The graft donor may be the source of some T cells.

This clonotype was counted ten times or more. CDR3 loop: CASSSVAGGPREQYF. In DNA form, the CDR3 reads TGTGCCAGCAGTTCCGTAGCGGGAGGGCCCCGCGAGCAGTACTTC. The rearrangement links TRBV12-3 or TRBV12-4 to TRBJ2-7; TRBD2 aligns across 11 bases. This CDR3 region has 15 residues. V shed 4 bases and J 6 bases; nucleotides not matched to a gene: 8.

This clonotype was observed many times. The J gene is TRBJ2-2, the V gene TRBV18; D is possibly TRBD2 (5 bases). In germline, CDR1 is KGHSH, CDR2 LQKENI. This CDR3 contains 14 residues. Between the trimmed V and J ends, which lost 2 bases and 6 bases, there was a span of 10 bases. The CDR3 protein is CASSPRRAPGELFF. Here the CDR3 DNA reads TGTGCCAGCTCACCAAGGCGGGCCCCCGGGGAGCTGTTTTTT. Full variable domain (missing parts from reference TRBV18 and TRBJ2-2): NAGVMQNPRHLVRRRGQEARLRCSPMKGHSHVYWYRQLPEEGLKFMVYLQKENIIDESGMPKERFSAEFPKEGPSILRIQQVVRGDSAAYFCASSPRRAPGELFFGEGSRLTVL.

Comment on this clonotype: Just one base apart from a much larger clone, this may be a read error. The CDR3 DNA is TGTGCCAGCAGCAGCATTGTTCCCATTTCTTTCCCTGAGACCCAGTACTTC. This sequence encodes CASSSIVPISFPETQYF. The chain carries TRBV3-1 and TRBJ2-3; D is undetermined. The end of the DNA is better explained by TRBJ2-5, so the J call may be wrong. This CDR3 has 17 residues. The germline gives CDR1 LGHDT, CDR2 YNNKEL (reference sequence).

In the case of this clonotype: This may come from a read error, since a much larger clone is one base off. V is TRBV6-4 and J is TRBJ1-2; D call uncertain. Germline V gene lookup returns CDR1 MRHNA and CDR2 SNTAGT. This CDR3 is built from 17 residues. Trimming took 4 bases from V and 4 from J, leaving 22 bases between them. CDR3 sequence (DNA): TGTGCCAGCAGTGCCAAGGGCTCACACGGAAGGACCTATGGCTACACCTTC. It translates to CASSAKGSHGRTYGYTF.

Concerning this clonotype: A much larger clone lies a single base off, so this may be a read error. A read error is likely, as this CDR3 ends without the conserved phenylalanine or tryptophan. The chain employs TRBV5-6 and TRBJ2-5; D might be TRBD1 (5 bases). The germline V and J ends were trimmed by 0 bases and 4 bases, with 13 bases remaining between them. This CDR3 has 15 amino acids. Looked up from germline, CDR1 is SGHDT and CDR2 is YYEEEE. CDR3 in amino acids: CASSLAHLGAETQYL. CDR3 DNA sequence: TGTGCCAGCAGCTTGGCGCACCTAGGGGCAGAGACCCAGTACCTC.

This clonotype was observed many times. The chain uses TRBV5-5 and TRBJ1-2; D not certain. Germline CDR1 and CDR2: SGHKS and YYEKEE (reference sequence). Trimming shortened V by 7 bases and J by 4 bases, and 23 bases separated the two germline ends. The CDR3 runs to 16 residues. The CDR3: CASYLIVSRKTYGYTF. The CDR3 DNA sequence: TGTGCCAGCTATTTGATCGTCTCGCGAAAGACCTATGGCTACACCTTC.

In this sample, this clonotype turned up many times. The chain links TRBV11-3 to TRBJ1-2; D is unclear. CDR3 length: 17 residues. Germline V gene sequence: CDR1 SGHNT, CDR2 YENEEA. V was pared by 5 bases and J by 4 bases, with 23 bases between. DNA of the CDR3: TGTGCCAGCAGCCATGATGGCGATCTCGGAAAGACCTATGGCTACACCTTC. Its translation: CASSHDGDLGKTYGYTF.

This clonotype was seen a few times. The rearrangement links TRBV27 to TRBJ2-3; TRBD2 agrees at 7 bases. Germline assignment: CDR1 MNHEY and CDR2 SMNVEV (reference sequence). The V gene end was trimmed by 1 base and the J gene end by 1 base; junction bases not matched to a gene: 2. The CDR3 is made up of 15 amino acids. CDR3 DNA: TGTGCCAGCAGTTTATTGGCGGGGGGCACAGATACGCAGTATTTT. This sequence encodes CASSLLAGGTDTQYF.

Remarks on this clonotype: A much bigger clone sits one base away, suggesting this may be a read error. Because the CDR3's place on the DNA is in doubt, the DNA is left out and the CDR3 is given as listed by TCRdb. V usage is TRBV12-3 or TRBV12-4 and J usage is TRBJ1-5; TRBD1, the table's D call, lacks a check against the DNA. The CDR3 is 22 amino acids long, termini counted. The CDR3 protein is CASSRRAGFSPVGTGSNQPQRF.

This clonotype was picked up a small number of times. A much larger clone sits a single nucleotide away, making a read error possible. This chain connects TRBV3-1 to TRBJ2-5; D gene unclear. The CDR3 has 17 residues. Germline V CDR1 and CDR2: LGHDT, YNNKEL (reference sequence). The V gene lost 5 bases and the J gene lost 5 bases, with 24 bases spanning the gap. CDR3: CASSVICPTSFSETQYF. As DNA, the CDR3 is TGTGCCAGCAGCGTGATTTGTCCCACTTCTTTCTCTGAGACCCAGTACTTC.

This clonotype was recorded many times. This chain uses TRBV24-1 with TRBJ2-2, with a possible D match to TRBD2 (5 bases). This CDR3 is built from 13 residues. Germline assignment: CDR1 KGHDR and CDR2 SFDVKD. V dropped 3 bases and J dropped 5 bases, with 6 bases sitting between them. As DNA, the CDR3 is TGTGCCACCAGTGATGCGGGTACCGGGGAGCTGTTTTTT. Translating it yields CATSDAGTGELFF.

This clonotype was picked up many times. CDR3 region: CATSSLVSTRKTYGYTF. The CDR3 DNA reads TGTGCCACCAGTTCTCTCGTTAGTACCAGAAAGACCTATGGCTACACCTTC. This chain links TRBV24-1 with TRBJ1-2, with no clear D. Germline V lookup: CDR1 KGHDR, CDR2 SFDVKD. V lost 6 bases to trimming and J lost 4 bases, with 23 bases between them. The CDR3 covers 17 residues.

In the case of this clonotype: The germline gene is not matched at one end of the junction; a read error may be the cause. The chain has TRBV7-7 and TRBJ2-1, with 8 bases lining up with TRBD2. CDR1 is SSHAT, CDR2 FNYEAQ, per germline (reference sequence). The CDR3 totals 17 residues. Here the CDR3 DNA reads TGTGCCAACAGCTTAGCGCAAGCGGGAGACGGGTACAATGAGCAGTTCTTC. This encodes CANSLAQAGDGYNEQFF.

Details on this clonotype: This may arise from a read error, as a much more abundant clone is one base away. The chain carries TRBV19 and TRBJ1-5; a weak D match, TRBD1 (5 bases). Per germline, CDR1 LNHDA and CDR2 SQIVND (reference sequence). V was trimmed by 3 bases and J by 6 bases, leaving 24 bases between them. This CDR3 contains 18 residues. The CDR3: CASSMLHGTEGYGQPQHF. Here the CDR3 DNA reads TGTGCCAGTAGTATGCTTCACGGCACGGAGGGGTATGGTCAGCCCCAGCATTTT.

This clonotype was observed many times. The gene calls are TRBV20-1 and TRBJ2-5; D possibly matches TRBD1 or TRBD2 (5 bases each). This CDR3 has 13 amino acids. Looked up from germline, CDR1 is DFQATT and CDR2 is SNEGSKA (reference sequence). The V end lost 3 bases, the J end lost 2 bases, and 10 bases lay between the germline ends. CDR3 DNA: TGCAGTGCTAGGGAGGACATTCAAGAGACCCAGTACTTC. Its translation is CSAREDIQETQYF.

The V call is TRBV20-1, the J call TRBJ2-7; D uncertain. The CDR3 extends over 16 amino acids. V shed 0 bases and J shed 1 base, with 16 bases lying between them. Germline lookup yields CDR1 DFQATT and CDR2 SNEGSKA (reference sequence). The CDR3 sequence: CSARDSDRKRSYEQYV. The CDR3 DNA is TGCAGTGCTAGAGATTCGGACCGAAAACGGTCCTACGAGCAGTACGTC.

This clonotype appeared a single time. A much larger clone differs by one base, so this may be a read error. The chain joins TRBV5-1 to TRBJ1-1, with D maybe TRBD1 (5 bases). V gave up 7 bases and J gave up 2 bases, with 15 bases separating them. Germline CDR1 and CDR2: SGHRS and YFSETQ. This CDR3 spans 14 amino acids. CDR3 DNA: TGCGCCAGCGCCAAGGGGTTGGGTAACACTGAAGCTTTCTTT. Translating it yields CASAKGLGNTEAFF.

This clonotype was seen at least ten times. The chain combines TRBV9 with TRBJ2-7, with 7 bases aligning to TRBD2. Germline V gives CDR1 SGDLS, CDR2 YYNGEE. The CDR3 loop spans 15 amino acids. With 4 bases clipped from V and 5 bases from J, the junction kept 12 bases outside the gene matches. The CDR3 loop reads CASSPRDYQGDEQYF. The CDR3 nucleotides read TGTGCCAGCAGCCCGAGGGACTACCAGGGTGACGAGCAGTACTTC.

This clonotype appeared many times. The chain is built from TRBV11-3 and TRBJ1-3, with D hard to call. There are 14 residues in the CDR3. CDR1 and CDR2 from the germline V gene are SGHNT and YENEEA. Trimming took off 6 bases at V and 0 bases at J, with 9 bases between the two ends. The chain's CDR3 is CASSGRHSGNTIYF. The CDR3 DNA is TGTGCCAGCAGTGGACGGCACTCTGGAAACACCATATATTTT.

In this sample, this clonotype turned up many times. The rearrangement links TRBV20-1 to TRBJ2-2; TRBD2 agrees at 11 bases. Germline CDR1 reads DFQATT; CDR2 reads SNEGSKA (reference sequence). This CDR3 spans 14 amino acids. The V and J ends lost 7 bases and 4 bases, in that order; junction bases with no gene match: 5. CDR3 residues: CSGRTSGSTGELFF. The CDR3 DNA follows: TGCAGTGGCAGGACTAGCGGGTCCACCGGGGAGCTGTTTTTT.

To note about this clonotype: With a much larger clone just one base away, this may be a read error. The chain combines TRBV10-3 with TRBJ2-1; weak D call: TRBD2 (5 bases). The CDR3 consists of 14 residues. Trimming took 7 bases from V and 8 from J, leaving 18 bases between them. Germline CDR1 is ENHRY and CDR2 is SYGVKD. CDR3 sequence reads: CAIIPGADSDEQFF. The CDR3 DNA reads TGTGCCATCATCCCGGGTGCGGACTCCGATGAGCAGTTCTTC.